This TCR beta chain was observed in a study of shared clonotypes between healthy human individuals. Study observations and caveats: Naive subsets tended to show greater estimated richness than memory subsets.

Adults of Caucasian background living in Nashville, Tennessee made up all donors. Sequencing used immunoSEQ multiplex PCR; TCRdb keeps in-frame clones, though not all of them. The sample contains over 850,000 clones, 70% to 80% of which appear only once. Losses at the gene ends were 4 bases for V and 4 bases for J; bases not matched to a gene: 4. The CDR3 covers 13 residues. Per the germline V gene, CDR1 is SGHDT and CDR2 is YYEEEE. Worth noting for this clone: Its antigen remains unknown.

Sequencing used memory CD4+ T cells from PBMCs. This sample's subset: CD45RA-negative fraction. V gene TRBV5-6 combines with J gene TRBJ1-2, with 7 positions matching TRBD1. The source is a man aged 18 to 29 in good health. Some clones in this sample may be carry-over from other donors' samples. Written as DNA, the CDR3 is TGTGCCAGCAGCCCGGGACAGAGCTATGGCTACACCTTC. Protein product: CASSPGQSYGYTF.